This T cell receptor beta chain originates from a study of blood T cells in healthy people across ages. The length of the CDR3 is 13 residues. CDR1 and CDR2 (germline): SGHTA, FQGNSA. With 0 bases removed from V and 13 bases from J, the gap between germline ends came to 13 bases. Each sample provided at least 6 micrograms of extracted total RNA. Study observations and caveats: Strong correlation was found linking TCR beta diversity to naive T cell percentage.

Remarks on this clonotype: Its antigen is unidentified.

With a J-beta primer mix and a sample-barcoded 5' primer, a second PCR ran 7 to 11 cycles. Via MiXCR, TCRdb re-called the 5' RACE reads, giving one row per CDR3 protein. The sample records 1.5 million to 2 million distinct CDR3 sequences, approximately 30% being singletons. The chain combines TRBV7-2 with TRBJ1-5; D is unclear. The material sequenced was blood. This receptor was taken from a woman aged 25-40 years in good health. CDR3 nucleotide sequence: TGTGCCAGCAGCTTAGCTTGGGAACGAGAGCAGCATTTT. Its protein is CASSLAWEREQHF.